This T cell receptor (beta chain) was identified during a study of metastatic and nonmetastatic thyroid tumors. V trimming: 4 bases; J trimming: 2 bases; junction bases outside the gene matches: 4. The CDR3 has 15 residues. Germline CDR1 is LGHDT and CDR2 is YNNKEL (reference sequence). Until they underwent thyroid surgery, no patient had received any treatment. MiXCR re-clonotyped the PCR reads for TCRdb. Here the sample spans 15,000 to 20,000 clones, 30% to 35% being singletons. The source is a female donor with papillary thyroid cancer or a benign thyroid nodule (not recorded which). Some clones in this sample may be carry-over from other donors' samples. Sequenced material: blood. The chain recombines TRBV3-1 with TRBJ2-7, with TRBD2 matching 11 bases. CDR3 sequence: CASSLLAGGTYEQYF. Written as DNA, the CDR3 is TGTGCCAGCAGCCTATTAGCGGGAGGGACCTACGAGCAGTACTTC.